Below, 29 T cell receptor beta chains from the same sample are listed, as sequenced in a study of tumor and adjacent non-tumor tissue in lung cancer (dated by TCRdb to the late 2010s). Receptor libraries were prepared by multiplex PCR. Reads for this sample came from an Illumina HiSeq 2500. Following protocols modified from ARM-PCR, the researchers constructed TCRbeta libraries through three rounds of nested PCR with primers (Table S4). TCRdb's own reprocessing of the public reads used fastp at Q25 and MiXCR and kept productive beta chains. Here each entry gathers all rows of one CDR3 protein and keeps the most common genes and DNA. Counted in this sample were 60,000 to 80,000 distinct CDR3 sequences; around 70% of them appeared once. The ten largest clones add up to 25% to 35% of the sample. Bulk unsorted tissue served as the source for RNA extraction, and RNA quality was assessed using a NanoDrop ND-1000 and an Agilent 2100. Distant non-tumor tissue taken more than 3 cm from the tumor edge was used as the normal lung sample.

Material for sequencing was distant non-tumor lung tissue. These receptors all stem from a woman aged 45-59 years with non-small cell lung cancer.

On this clonotype: At one end the junction does not follow the germline gene, possibly because of a read error. The V and J genes are TRBV20-1 and TRBJ2-5, with 7 positions matching TRBD1. This CDR3 region has 15 residues. Germline V gene data show CDR1 as DFQATT and CDR2 as SNEGSKA (reference sequence). CDR3 in amino acids: CSASSLRDSQKTQYF. The CDR3 nucleotides are TGCAGTGCTAGCAGCCTCCGGGACAGCCAAAAGACCCAGTACTTC.

A remark on this clonotype: It is likely a read error, because the conserved phenylalanine at the end of the CDR3 is missing. The chain uses TRBV6-1 and TRBJ2-1, with a possible D match to TRBD1 (6 bases). Trimming cost V 7 bases and J 9 bases, with 22 bases left between them. Germline V gene data show CDR1 as MNHNS and CDR2 as SASEGT. CDR3 size: 15 residues. CDR3: CASKLQGGRNIEQFL. The CDR3 DNA reads as TGTGCCAGCAAGCTACAGGGTGGTCGTAACATTGAGCAGTTCCTC.

A remark on this clonotype: This may be a read error: a much more frequent sequence differs by one nucleotide. The chain has TRBV6-2 or TRBV6-3 and TRBJ2-7, with TRBD1 matching over 8 bases. From germline, CDR1 is MNHEY and CDR2 SVGEGT. The CDR3 is 16 residues long. Losses at the gene ends were 4 bases for V and 3 bases for J; bases not matched to a gene: 11. As DNA, the CDR3 is TGTGCCAGCAGTTGTGCAGTTCCGGGACAGGTCTACGAGCAGTACTTC. Protein: CASSCAVPGQVYEQYF.

The genes are TRBV7-2 and TRBJ1-1; no definite D call. Germline V gene sequence: CDR1 SGHTA, CDR2 FQGNSA. The length of the CDR3 is 14 residues. V was trimmed by 1 base and J by 4 bases, leaving 10 bases between them. The CDR3 DNA sequence: TGTGCCAGCAGCTTAGTAACATCGAGCACTGAAGCTTTCTTT. Protein sequence: CASSLVTSSTEAFF.

Details on this clonotype: One junction end does not reproduce the germline sequence, and a read error may be involved. The rearrangement joins TRBV4-1 to TRBJ1-1; possible D gene TRBD1, 5 bases. Germline CDR1 reads MGHRA; CDR2 reads YSYEKL. The CDR3 runs 16 residues. For the CDR3, the DNA is TGCGCCAGCAGCCAGGATCGTTGCAGGGCGAACACTGAAGCTTCCTTT. It codes for CASSQDRCRANTEASF.

As regards this clonotype: Since a much larger clone is just one base distant, this may be a read error. This chain uses TRBV28 with TRBJ1-6, with unresolved D. Trimming took 1 base from V and 7 from J, leaving 8 bases between them. Germline V CDR1 and CDR2: MDHEN, SYDVKM. The length of the CDR3 is 14 residues. CDR3 coding DNA: TGTGCCAGCAGTTTATCCGGGTTGAATTCACCCCTCCACTTT. This encodes CASSLSGLNSPLHF.

As for this clonotype: The junction and the germline gene differ at one end; a read error may be behind it. This chain joins TRBV14 and TRBJ2-7; D is unclear. The CDR3 spans 18 residues. The V gene's germline CDR1 is SGHDN and CDR2 FVKESK. The CDR3 DNA sequence: TGTGCCAGAAGCCAAGATTGTGGTTTAGCTGATGAATGGTACGAGCAGTACTTC. The encoded protein is CARSQDCGLADEWYEQYF.

Concerning this clonotype itself: The CDR3 carries no conserved terminal phenylalanine or tryptophan, so it likely arises from a read error. V and J are TRBV20-1 and TRBJ2-7, with D perhaps matching TRBD1 (6 bases). V lost 8 bases and J lost 4, with 15 bases in between. This CDR3 contains 12 residues. CDR1 is DFQATT, CDR2 SNEGSKA, per germline (reference sequence). The CDR3 DNA reads TGCAGTCCTAAGATAGGGGGTTACGAGCAGTACTTA. Translated, it gives CSPKIGGYEQYL.

This clonotype has ten or more counts. This chain joins TRBV11-1 and TRBJ2-6, with 8 bases that match TRBD2. V lost 5 bases and J lost 0; bases outside the gene matches: 9. CDR3 size: 18 residues. The germline gives CDR1 SGHAT, CDR2 FQDESV (reference sequence). CDR3 in amino acids: CASSPTGGRPSGANVLTF. CDR3 coding DNA: TGTGCCAGCAGCCCGACAGGCGGGAGGCCCTCTGGGGCCAACGTCCTGACTTTC.

With regard to this clonotype: A much bigger clone sits one base away, suggesting this may be a read error. The chain recombines TRBV5-6 with TRBJ2-2, with TRBD1 identical over 9 bases. The CDR3 extends over 16 amino acids. Germline V CDR1 and CDR2: SGHDT, YYEEEE. The CDR3 bases are TGTGCCATCAGCTACGGGACAGGGATTTACACCGGGGAGCTGTTTTTT. Translation gives CAISYGTGIYTGELFF.

The sample holds many counts of this clonotype. The chain employs TRBV5-6 and TRBJ1-1; tentative D call: TRBD1 (5 bases). CDR1 is SGHDT and CDR2 is YYEEEE in the germline V gene. With 4 bases removed from V and 3 bases from J, the gap between germline ends came to 10 bases. The CDR3 has 13 amino acids. The CDR3 DNA follows: TGTGCCAGCAGCCTTAGACAGCACACTGAAGCTTTCTTT. Its protein product is CASSLRQHTEAFF.

About this clonotype: A much larger clone differs from this one at a single base, so this may be a read error. This chain joins TRBV4-1 and TRBJ1-2, with D unclear. Per the germline V gene, CDR1 is MGHRA and CDR2 is YSYEKL. This CDR3 contains 15 residues. CDR3 in amino acids: CASSQVVSENYCYTF. The CDR3 nucleotides are TGCGCCAGCAGCCAAGTGGTTTCAGAAAACTATTGCTACACCTTC.

In the case of this clonotype: The junction and the germline gene differ at one end; a read error may be behind it. The chain links TRBV20-1 to TRBJ1-6, with a tentative D call TRBD1 (5 bases). Germline V CDR1 and CDR2: DFQATT, SNEGSKA (reference sequence). The CDR3 contains 20 residues. As DNA, the CDR3 is TGCACTGCTCGACGGATTGGGGTCGTGTCTCGGGCGGAGCAGGGATCCCCCCTCCACTTT. Its translation is CTARRIGVVSRAEQGSPLHF.

The sample holds one count of this clonotype. At one end the junction does not follow the germline gene, possibly because of a read error. The chain is built from TRBV11-2 and TRBJ2-6; no clear D gene. CDR1 and CDR2 (germline): SGHAT, FQNNGV. This CDR3 region has 15 residues. CDR3 residues: CVSSLFNSGANVLTF. The DNA of the CDR3 is TGTGTCAGCAGCCTTTTCAACTCTGGGGCCAACGTCCTGACTTTC.

As regards this clonotype: A much more abundant neighbour one base away suggests this may be a read error. Written as DNA, the CDR3 is TGTGCCAGCATCAGTCCGTCGGTAGCGGGAGTCCAGTTCTTC. Its protein is CASISPSVAGVQFF. The J gene is TRBJ2-1, the V gene TRBV28, with 9 bases fitting TRBD2. The V gene end was trimmed by 7 bases and the J gene end by 13 bases; junction bases not matched to a gene: 14. The CDR3 is 14 residues long. The germline V gene has CDR1 MDHEN and CDR2 SYDVKM.

Concerning this clonotype: At one end, the junction sequence differs from germline, possibly due to a read error. The V gene is TRBV11-1, the J gene TRBJ2-3, with D possibly matching TRBD2 (5 bases). This CDR3 spans 14 amino acids. Germline V gene data show CDR1 as SGHAT and CDR2 as FQDESV (reference sequence). The CDR3: CASSLATGMDTQCF. CDR3 coding DNA: TGTGCCAGTAGCTTAGCGACCGGGATGGATACGCAGTGTTTT.

In regard to this clonotype: Compared with germline, one end of the junction differs, possibly owing to a read error. The rearrangement joins TRBV12-3 or TRBV12-4 to TRBJ2-7; the match to TRBD1 covers 7 bases. This CDR3 region has 16 residues. The CDR3 protein is CASSRQGRAYSYEQYF. CDR3 coding DNA: TGTGCCAGCAGTCGACAGGGCAGGGCTTACTCCTACGAGCAGTATTTC.

On this clonotype itself: Just one base apart from a much larger clone, this may be a read error. J is TRBJ1-1 and V is TRBV30; D may be TRBD1 (5 bases). Germline values: CDR1 GTSNPN, CDR2 SVGIG (reference sequence). This CDR3 has 12 amino acids. In nucleotides, the CDR3 is TGTGCCTCCTCCAGGGTAATCACTGAAACTTTCTTT. Encoded protein: CASSRVITETFF.

V and J are TRBV6-2 or TRBV6-3 and TRBJ2-2; D is perhaps TRBD2 (7 bases). V shed 5 bases and J shed 7 bases, with 17 bases lying between them. Germline V gives CDR1 MNHEY, CDR2 SVGEGT. CDR3 size: 15 residues. The CDR3 reads CASSREGGGYGELFF. The CDR3 nucleotides are TGTGCCAGCAGTCGCGAGGGCGGGGGCTACGGGGAGCTGTTTTTT.

The chain combines TRBV11-2 with TRBJ2-2; weak D call: TRBD2 (6 bases). Germline loops: CDR1 SGHAT, CDR2 FQNNGV. The CDR3 consists of 19 residues. The V gene lost 6 bases and the J gene lost 5 bases, with 28 bases spanning the gap. This CDR3 is CASSCFPWVMRGRTGELFF. DNA of the CDR3: TGTGCCAGCAGTTGTTTCCCCTGGGTCATGAGAGGGAGGACCGGGGAGCTGTTTTTT.

The gene calls are TRBV20-1 and TRBJ1-5; 7 bases agree with TRBD1. The DNA end favors TRBJ2-3, so the J call may be wrong. The CDR3 runs to 18 residues. In germline, CDR1 is DFQATT, CDR2 SNEGSKA (reference sequence). The CDR3 DNA reads TGCAGTGCTAGTCCCGGACAGGCTGTGACGAGTGTTAATCAGCCCCAGTATTTT. It translates to CSASPGQAVTSVNQPQYF.

This clonotype was picked up a small number of times. The chain recombines TRBV28 with TRBJ1-5; D remains unclear. The CDR3 sequence is 11 residues long. V dropped 6 bases and J dropped 9 bases, with 9 bases sitting between them. Per the germline V gene, CDR1 is MDHEN and CDR2 is SYDVKM. The chain's CDR3 is CASSWPGPQHF. The CDR3 region has the DNA TGTGCCAGCAGCTGGCCCGGGCCCCAGCATTTT.

V and J are TRBV29-1 and TRBJ1-1, with D possibly matching TRBD1 (6 bases). This CDR3 is 13 amino acids long. Trimming left V 7 bases short and J 14 bases short, with 26 bases between. Germline values: CDR1 SQVTM, CDR2 ANQGSEA. CDR3 loop: CSGGGGGDTGAFF. The CDR3 DNA follows: TGCAGCGGCGGAGGGGGGGGGGACACTGGAGCCTTCTTT.

The CDR3 is CSVKPQGEVDEQYF. The CDR3 DNA follows: TGCAGCGTTAAACCTCAGGGAGAAGTCGACGAGCAGTACTTC. The chain recombines TRBV29-1 with TRBJ2-7; either TRBD1 or TRBD2 may fit D (5 bases each). V lost 5 bases to trimming and J lost 5 bases, with 19 bases between them. Germline V gene lookup returns CDR1 SQVTM and CDR2 ANQGSEA. This CDR3 contains 14 residues.

J is TRBJ2-7 and V is TRBV6-6; no reliable D call. There are 14 residues in the CDR3. CDR1 MNHNY and CDR2 SVGAGI come from the germline V gene (reference sequence). V lost 10 bases and J 5 bases, leaving 21 bases between the germline ends. In nucleotides, the CDR3 is TGTGCCAACAACACAGCGATTACGGCCCACGAGCAGTACTTC. Protein sequence: CANNTAITAHEQYF.

Of note for this clonotype: A much more abundant neighbour one base away suggests this may be a read error. The chain has TRBV29-1 and TRBJ2-3, with D hard to call. The V gene lost 3 bases and the J gene lost 2 bases, with 9 bases spanning the gap. Germline-derived CDR1 and CDR2 are SQVTM and ANQGSEA. CDR3 length: 13 residues. The CDR3 coding sequence is TGCAGCGTTGAGAACTTAGACACAGATACGCAGTATTTT. Translated: CSVENLDTDTQYF.

The sample holds a few counts of this clonotype. The CDR3 does not close with the conserved phenylalanine or tryptophan, likely indicating a read error. V gene TRBV10-2 combines with J gene TRBJ1-2; no clear D gene. This CDR3 region has 13 residues. Looked up from germline, CDR1 is WSHSY and CDR2 is SAAADI. CDR3 in DNA: TGTGCCAGCAGCGAGGACGGGTCCTATGGCTACACCTTA. This codes for CASSEDGSYGYTL.

A word on this clonotype: The junction departs from the called germline gene at one end, perhaps through a read error. The rearrangement uses TRBV13 and TRBJ2-7, with a possible D match to TRBD2 (5 bases). Germline V lookup: CDR1 PRHDT, CDR2 FYEKMQ (reference sequence). The CDR3 totals 14 residues. CDR3 DNA sequence: TGTGCCAGCATCTTGCGTGGGAGCAGATACGATCAGTACTTC. Amino acids: CASILRGSRYDQYF.

This clonotype is a singleton in its sample. Given the absence of the conserved phenylalanine or tryptophan at the CDR3 end, a read error is likely. The chain employs TRBV24-1 and TRBJ2-1; 9 bases match TRBD1. The V gene end was trimmed by 4 bases and the J gene end by 7 bases; junction bases not matched to a gene: 16. Germline V lookup: CDR1 KGHDR, CDR2 SFDVKD. This CDR3 region has 18 residues. CDR3 amino acids: CATSDPRPGQGTRNEQFL. CDR3 sequence (DNA): TGTGCCACCAGTGACCCACGTCCGGGACAGGGAACACGGAATGAGCAGTTCCTC.